Described below is a single TCR beta chain sequence and its context. The data belong to a study of control samples from healthy donors and cancer patients. This CDR3 spans 12 amino acids. Germline V lookup: CDR1 SGDLS, CDR2 YYNGEE. V was pared by 4 bases and J by 7 bases, with 12 bases between. Clones were sequenced by immunoSEQ multiplex PCR, and TCRdb holds only the in-frame ones, with some missing. The repertoire holds about 200,000 clones, with 91% as singletons. Sequenced: blood. The chain carries TRBV9 and TRBJ2-7; D might be TRBD1 (5 bases). The source is a man aged 25-45 years in good health. The CDR3 bases are TGTGCCAGCAGCCCAAGGGGTATGGAGCAGTACTTC. It yields the protein CASSPRGMEQYF.